Following are 18 T cell receptor beta chains from one sample sequenced in a study of blood T cell repertoires in COVID-19. The assay was immunoSEQ multiplex PCR, and TCRdb's table has in-frame clones only and misses some. The table records tens of thousands of clones, over 70% of them present only once. Sequencing was carried out using peripheral blood. These receptors were collected from a man in his fifties with active COVID-19.

This clone was seen a few times. J is TRBJ2-2 and V is TRBV6-5; tentative D call: TRBD1 (5 bases). Trimming took 8 bases from V and 5 from J, leaving 18 bases between them. Germline V lookup: CDR1 MNHEY, CDR2 SVGAGI. This CDR3 is 15 amino acids long. CDR3 in DNA: TGTGCCAGCTCCTGGGATCAGGGCCGGACCGGGGAGCTGTTTTTT. Translating it yields CASSWDQGRTGELFF.

This chain connects TRBV21-1 to TRBJ1-6; the table's D call of TRBD1 was not tested on the DNA. TRBV21-1 is marked as a pseudogene. This CDR3 comprises 13 residues. CDR3 in amino acids: CASSWDRCSPLHF. The CDR3, as DNA: TGTGCCAGCAGCTGGGACAGGTGTTCACCCCTCCACTTT.

In its sample, this clone was seen a few times. CDR3 region: CATLGQMSSYEQYF. CDR3 bases: TGTGCCACCCTCGGACAGATGAGCTCCTACGAGCAGTACTTC. This chain connects TRBV24-1 to TRBJ2-7, with D maybe TRBD1 (6 bases). CDR3 length: 14 residues. The V end lost 9 bases, the J end lost 0 bases, and 14 bases lay between the germline ends. Germline-derived CDR1 and CDR2 are KGHDR and SFDVKD.

This clone came up once. The J gene is TRBJ2-3, the V gene TRBV4-3, with TRBD2 matching 11 bases. V lost 6 bases to trimming and J lost 4 bases; unmatched junction nucleotides: 15. The CDR3 consists of 18 residues. Germline V lookup: CDR1 LGHNA, CDR2 YSLEER. CDR3 DNA sequence: TGCGCCAGCAGGCGCAAGATTAGCGGGGGGGCCGGTTCAGATACGCAGTATTTT. It encodes CASRRKISGGAGSDTQYF.

This chain connects TRBV5-1 to TRBJ2-7; D might be TRBD2 (7 bases). The CDR3 covers 16 residues. Germline CDR1 SGHRS, CDR2 YFSETQ. Trimming took off 1 base at V and 1 base at J, with 15 bases between the two ends. The CDR3 sequence is CASSLSAGATSYEQYF. The DNA of the CDR3 is TGCGCCAGCAGCTTGTCGGCGGGGGCCACTTCCTACGAGCAGTACTTC.

This clone was detected a few times. This sequence joins TRBV5-6 and TRBJ2-5; 11 positions match TRBD2. The CDR3 runs 16 residues. Per germline, CDR1 SGHDT and CDR2 YYEEEE. The V and J ends lost 2 bases and 2 bases, in that order; junction bases with no gene match: 5. CDR3 in DNA: TGTGCCAGCAGCTTCCCGGGGACTAGCGGACAAGAGACCCAGTACTTC. Translation: CASSFPGTSGQETQYF. The full variable domain, in which reference TRBV5-6 and TRBJ2-5 provide the parts outside the CDR3, is DAGVTQSPTHLIKTRGQQVTLRCSPKSGHDTVSWYQQALGQGPQFIFQYYEEEERQRGNFPDRFSGHQFPNYSSELNVNALLLGDSALYLCASSFPGTSGQETQYFGPGTRLLVL.

V and J are TRBV2 and TRBJ1-6, with a tentative D call TRBD1 (6 bases). Germline loops: CDR1 SNHLY, CDR2 FYNNEI. CDR3 length: 16 residues. V was trimmed by 1 base and J by 1 base, leaving 8 bases between them. The CDR3 sequence is CASSEGGLSYNSPLHF. The CDR3 DNA reads TGTGCCAGCAGTGAAGGGGGGCTGTCCTATAATTCACCCCTCCACTTT. The whole variable domain, filled in from reference TRBV2 and TRBJ1-6, reads EPEVTQTPSHQVTQMGQEVILRCVPISNHLYFYWYRQILGQKVEFLVSFYNNEISEKSEIFDDQFSVERPDGSNFTLKIRSTKLEDSAMYFCASSEGGLSYNSPLHFGNGTRLTVT.

V usage is TRBV25-1 and J usage is TRBJ1-1, with D unclear. This CDR3 spans 14 amino acids. The V end lost 5 bases, the J end lost 1 base, and 11 bases lay between the germline ends. The germline CDR1 and CDR2 sequences are MGHDK and SYGVNS. DNA of the CDR3: TGTGCCAGCAGTCCCCAACTCCAGAACACTGAAGCTTTCTTT. It is translated as CASSPQLQNTEAFF.

The chain employs TRBV18 and TRBJ1-5, with D perhaps matching TRBD1 (6 bases). The CDR3 extends over 14 amino acids. Per germline, CDR1 KGHSH and CDR2 LQKENI. Trimming stripped 4 bases from V and 0 bases from J, with 7 bases between. The CDR3 spells CASSRTDSNQPQHF. In nucleotides, the CDR3 is TGTGCCAGCTCACGGACAGATAGCAATCAGCCCCAGCATTTT.

The chain carries TRBV29-1 and TRBJ2-4, with D unresolved. This CDR3 spans 14 amino acids. Germline values: CDR1 SQVTM, CDR2 ANQGSEA. Between the trimmed V and J ends, which lost 2 bases and 7 bases, there was a span of 15 bases. This chain's CDR3 is CSVELITASNIQYF. CDR3 sequence (DNA): TGCAGCGTTGAATTGATCACAGCCTCCAACATTCAGTACTTC.

V and J are TRBV30 and TRBJ2-7, with 10 bases that match TRBD2. The V and J ends lost 1 base and 3 bases, in that order; junction bases with no gene match: 15. The germline V gene has CDR1 GTSNPN and CDR2 SVGIG (reference sequence). The CDR3 sequence is 18 residues long. The CDR3 DNA reads as TGTGCCTGGAGTGGCCTTGGGGTAGCGGGAGGCTCAAGCTACGAGCAGTACTTC. Its translation: CAWSGLGVAGGSSYEQYF.

This chain joins TRBV9 and TRBJ1-4; 7 positions match TRBD1. The CDR3 totals 15 residues. Trimming took 4 bases from V and 7 from J; bases not matched to a gene: 10. Looked up from germline, CDR1 is SGDLS and CDR2 is YYNGEE. The CDR3 reads CASSSRTGGSEKLFF. CDR3 nucleotide sequence: TGTGCCAGCAGCTCAAGGACAGGTGGGAGTGAAAAACTGTTTTTT.

This clone was detected only a few times. The J gene is TRBJ2-3, the V gene TRBV6-5, with 9 nucleotides matching TRBD1. V was pared by 4 bases and J by 4 bases, with 0 bases of the junction left unmatched. Per the germline V gene, CDR1 is MNHEY and CDR2 is SVGAGI. The CDR3 runs to 13 residues. This chain's CDR3 is CASSWTGADTQYF. The CDR3 coding sequence is TGTGCCAGCAGTTGGACAGGGGCAGATACGCAGTATTTT.

CDR3 in DNA: TGTGCCAGCAGCAACCTAGCGCATAGCACAGATACGCAGTATTTT. Its translation: CASSNLAHSTDTQYF. The chain uses TRBV11-2 and TRBJ2-3, with D possibly being TRBD2 (6 bases). Trimming removed 5 bases from V and 0 bases from J, with 12 bases in between. The CDR3 has 15 residues. CDR1 and CDR2 from the germline V gene are SGHAT and FQNNGV.

The chain's CDR3 is CASRTGTGRGTEAFF. The CDR3 nucleotides are TGTGCCAGCAGGACCGGGACAGGGAGAGGCACTGAAGCTTTCTTT. The rearrangement uses TRBV5-4 and TRBJ1-1; 9 bases map to TRBD1. The CDR3 sequence is 15 residues long. Germline V gene sequence: CDR1 SGHNT, CDR2 YYREEE (reference sequence). V gave up 5 bases and J gave up 4 bases; unmatched junction bases: 9.

This chain joins TRBV9 and TRBJ1-2; possible D gene TRBD1, 6 bases. The CDR3 runs to 15 residues. Germline-derived CDR1 and CDR2 are SGDLS and YYNGEE. V dropped 3 bases and J dropped 0 bases, with 12 bases sitting between them. This CDR3 reads CASSAGGTANYGYTF. CDR3 bases: TGTGCCAGCAGCGCGGGGGGCACAGCTAACTATGGCTACACCTTC.

The chain couples TRBV18 to TRBJ1-1; tentatively, D is TRBD1 (6 bases). The ends were cut back, 5 bases at V and 1 base at J, with 11 bases in the middle. Germline-derived CDR1 and CDR2 are KGHSH and LQKENI. The CDR3 is 14 amino acids. The DNA for the CDR3 is TGTGCCAGCTCATCTCCGGGACAGAACACTGAAGCTTTCTTT. As protein: CASSSPGQNTEAFF. The full variable domain, rest sourced from reference TRBV18 and TRBJ1-1, is NAGVMQNPRHLVRRRGQEARLRCSPMKGHSHVYWYRQLPEEGLKFMVYLQKENIIDESGMPKERFSAEFPKEGPSILRIQQVVRGDSAAYFCASSSPGQNTEAFFGQGTRLTVV.

V and J are TRBV28 and TRBJ1-2; 10 positions match TRBD1. CDR3 length: 17 amino acids. The V and J ends lost 3 bases and 1 base, in that order; junction bases with no gene match: 8. Germline values: CDR1 MDHEN, CDR2 SYDVKM. In nucleotides, the CDR3 is TGTGCCAGCAGTTTTAGACAGGGGGCGACTTTTAACTATGGCTACACCTTC. Protein: CASSFRQGATFNYGYTF.